The rows below give T cell receptor beta chains drawn from one sample of a study of T cell responses to AZD1222 COVID-19 vaccine. The repertoire was sequenced with immunoSEQ multiplex PCR; TCRdb's copy has only in-frame clones and lacks some. The table lists 100,000 to 120,000 clones, about 91% of them singletons. Sequencing was performed on peripheral blood, taken 28 days after the second AZD1222 dose. Receptors originate from an adult who received the AZD1222 COVID-19 vaccine. CDR3s include the opening cysteine and the closing phenylalanine or tryptophan. Each record gives: V gene, D gene, J gene, clone size, CDR3 length, CDR3 DNA, CDR3 protein. A D gene is named only where the DNA matches it firmly. Clone size is given for some rows only: seen once, a few or many times, or a class if the clone is expanded.

>TRBV19|-|TRBJ1-5|-|13
TGTGCCAGTAGTCCCCAGGGGAATCAGCCCCAGCATTTT
CASSPQGNQPQHF
>TRBV10-2|-|TRBJ1-6|-|14
TGCGCCAGCAGGGAGGATCTTACTCGCTCACCCCTCCACTTT
CASREDLTRSPLHF
>TRBV2|-|TRBJ2-3|-|12
TGTGCCAGCCGCGGCCTCACAGATACGCAGTATTTT
CASRGLTDTQYF
>TRBV5-1|-|TRBJ1-1|once|14
TGCGCCAGCAGTCCCGGAGGGGGGGCTACTGAAGCTTTCTTT
CASSPGGGATEAFF
>TRBV28|TRBD2|TRBJ2-1|-|16
TGTGCCAGCAGCCCCCCCTTCACCCGACTAGCCTGGGAGCAGTTCTTC
CASSPPFTRLAWEQFF
>TRBV25-1|TRBD2|TRBJ2-1|-|14
TGTGCCAGCAGTAGAGCGGGGTCTTACAATGAGCAGTTCTTC
CASSRAGSYNEQFF
>TRBV10-3|TRBD1|TRBJ1-1|-|16
TGTGCCATCAGTGAAGCCGGGACAGGCCTGAGGACTGAAGCTTTCTTT
CAISEAGTGLRTEAFF
>TRBV7-2|TRBD1|TRBJ2-7|-|15
TGTGCCAGCAGCCCCTCAAGGACAGGCTTGGGCGAGCAGTACTTC
CASSPSRTGLGEQYF
>TRBV2|TRBD1|TRBJ2-7|once|15
TGTGCCAGCAGTCCATCCCGGGACAGGGACTACGAGCAGTACTTC
CASSPSRDRDYEQYF
>TRBV6-6|-|TRBJ2-7|-|14
TGTGCCAGCAGAGGGGGGACATCGATCTACGAGCAGTACTTC
CASRGGTSIYEQYF
>TRBV28|-|TRBJ2-7|once|14
TGTGCCAGTGCCCCGGGGCTCATAGGCTACGAGCAGTACTTC
CASAPGLIGYEQYF
>TRBV28|-|TRBJ1-4|-|13
TGTGCCAGCATTAAGGGGGCTAATGAAAAACTGTTTTTT
CASIKGANEKLFF
>TRBV7-2|-|TRBJ2-7|-|14
TGTGCCAGCAGCTTAGCGGGACTCCCTAGCGAGCAGTACTTC
CASSLAGLPSEQYF
>TRBV28|-|TRBJ2-7|-|13
TGTGCCAGCAGTTCGCGCTTCCCCTACGAGCAGTACTTC
CASSSRFPYEQYF
>TRBV29-1|-|TRBJ2-1|few|11
TGCAGCGTTGAAATCTACAATGAGCAGTTCTTC
CSVEIYNEQFF
>TRBV28|-|TRBJ2-7|-|11
TGTGCCAGCTCCGACAGATACGAGCAGTACTTC
CASSDRYEQYF
>TRBV18|-|TRBJ2-3|-|13
TGTGCCAGCTCATGGACAGTCACAGATACGCAGTATTTT
CASSWTVTDTQYF
>TRBV28|TRBD2|TRBJ2-7|-|16
TGTGCCAGCAGTCCCACTGGAGCGGGAGGTGTTTACGAGCAGTACTTC
CASSPTGAGGVYEQYF
>TRBV29-1|TRBD1|TRBJ1-2|-|14
TGCAGCGTTCAAGGGACAGGTGTCCTGTATGGCTACACCTTC
CSVQGTGVLYGYTF
>TRBV9|-|TRBJ1-4|-|15
TGTGCCAGCAGCGTCTCCCCTAGGGCGGAAGAAAAACTGTTTTTT
CASSVSPRAEEKLFF
>TRBV7-2|TRBD2|TRBJ2-2|-|17
TGTGCCAGCAGCTTAATGGCTAGCGGGAGATGGACCGGGGAGCTGTTTTTT
CASSLMASGRWTGELFF
>TRBV6-1|-|TRBJ1-5|-|17
TGTGCCAGCAGTGAACGGGTTGGACACATGGGCAATCAGCCCCAGCATTTT
CASSERVGHMGNQPQHF
>TRBV11-1|-|TRBJ1-1|-|13
TGTGCCAGCAGCTTAGGCCCAGTTTTTGGGGCTTTCTTT
CASSLGPVFGAFF
>TRBV7-2|-|TRBJ2-7|once|14
TGTGCCAGCAGCAGATACAGTACGGATAACGAGCAGTACTTC
CASSRYSTDNEQYF
>TRBV7-2|-|TRBJ2-1|-|13
TGTGCCAGCAGCTCCGCCTGGTCACATGAGCAGTTCTTC
CASSSAWSHEQFF